These 8 T cell receptor beta chains originate from one sample sequenced in a study of T cell clonotyping in hematopoietic cell transplantation. The repertoire was sequenced with immunoSEQ multiplex PCR; TCRdb's copy has only in-frame clones and lacks some. The table has 30,000 to 40,000 clones, roughly 94% seen once. Time point specified: recipient sample about 28 days before transplant, after cytoreduction. The sequences come from peripheral blood mononuclear cells, collected before stem cell transplant. The receptors were sampled from a man aged 40-55 years with chronic myeloid leukemia. Some clones in this sample may be carry-over from other donors' samples.

The gene calls are TRBV30 and TRBJ1-2; no reliable D call. Germline loops: CDR1 GTSNPN, CDR2 SVGIG (reference sequence). V was shortened by 0 bases and J by 3 bases, with 5 bases between the two germline ends. This CDR3 is built from 12 residues. The CDR3 DNA reads as TGTGCCTGGAGTGTACTGGACTATGGCTACACCTTC. Protein sequence: CAWSVLDYGYTF.

This rearrangement joins TRBV4-1 to TRBJ1-5, with no clear D. The V gene's germline CDR1 is MGHRA and CDR2 YSYEKL. This CDR3 has 15 amino acids. V shed 0 bases and J shed 7 bases, with 13 bases lying between them. CDR3 protein: CASSQEGSQTQPQHF. CDR3 nucleotides: TGCGCCAGCAGCCAAGAGGGCAGTCAAACACAGCCCCAGCATTTT.

The J gene is TRBJ1-3, the V gene TRBV6-1; 7 bases are a match to TRBD1. With V trimmed by 5 bases and J by 1 base, 5 bases remained unmatched. The CDR3 spans 15 residues. Looked up from germline, CDR1 is MNHNS and CDR2 is SASEGT. The CDR3 coding sequence is TGTGCCAGCAGTCTCGAGGGGGCGTCTGGAAACACCATATATTTT. This translates into CASSLEGASGNTIYF.

The chain is built from TRBV6-5 and TRBJ2-7; 9 bases line up with TRBD2. CDR1 and CDR2 (germline): MNHEY, SVGAGI. This CDR3 comprises 14 residues. Trimming removed 5 bases from V and 2 bases from J; junction bases left unmatched: 4. The CDR3 nucleotides read TGTGCCAGCAGTCCCTGGACTAGCGCCTACGAGCAGTACTTC. Its translation: CASSPWTSAYEQYF.

This chain joins TRBV6-5 and TRBJ1-2, with 10 bases aligning to TRBD1. V was clipped by 8 bases and J by 4 bases; unmatched bases: 10. The CDR3 length is 15 residues. Germline lookup yields CDR1 MNHEY and CDR2 SVGAGI. The CDR3 nucleotides are TGTGCCAGCCCTCCCTCTGGGACAGGGGTCTATGGCTACACCTTC. This translates into CASPPSGTGVYGYTF.

The chain has TRBV27 and TRBJ2-1, with 9 bases identical to TRBD1. Trimming at V came to 2 bases and at J to 9 bases, leaving 2 bases not matched to a gene. The CDR3 has 13 residues. Germline V gives CDR1 MNHEY, CDR2 SMNVEV (reference sequence). CDR3 DNA: TGTGCCAGCAGTTTAGGACAGGGGAGTGAGCAGTTCTTC. This sequence encodes CASSLGQGSEQFF.

The chain has TRBV6-5 and TRBJ1-2; D uncertain. The V and J ends lost 2 bases and 0 bases respectively, with 4 bases between them. The CDR3 contains 13 residues. The germline V gene encodes CDR1 MNHEY and CDR2 SVGAGI. This chain's CDR3 is CASSYGTNYGYTF. CDR3 nucleotide sequence: TGTGCCAGCAGTTACGGGACTAACTATGGCTACACCTTC.

J is TRBJ2-7 and V is TRBV7-2; 8 bases match TRBD2. Germline V gene lookup returns CDR1 SGHTA and CDR2 FQGNSA. The ends lost 3 bases at V and 6 bases at J; junction bases unmatched: 7. The CDR3 spans 14 residues. CDR3 DNA: TGTGCCAGCAGCTTTCCGGGGGGGGCCCGCGAGCAGTACTTC. It codes for CASSFPGGAREQYF.